This paragraph reports one T cell receptor beta chain. In the original processing: Counts of nucleated cells, estimated from reference gene primer amplification, were obtained. Sequenced by immunoSEQ multiplex PCR; TCRdb stores in-frame clones only, minus some. The V and J calls and the clone size are those of that table, but D and trimming were determined from the DNA. The table lists some 150,000 clones, 87% of them singletons. Germline V lookup: CDR1 SNHLY, CDR2 FYNNEI. The CDR3 is 14 residues long. Trimming removed 6 bases from V and 7 bases from J, with 13 bases in between. These data come from a study of blood T cell repertoires in COVID-19.

The origin of this receptor is a man aged 50 to 60 with active COVID-19. The chain joins TRBV2 to TRBJ1-6; D unclear. Sequencing was carried out using peripheral blood. The CDR3 here is CASRNQALNSPLHF. The CDR3 nucleotides are TGTGCCAGCAGAAATCAGGCGCTCAATTCACCCCTCCACTTT.